Shown below are 4 T cell receptor beta chains from a single sample sequenced in a study of tumor-infiltrating lymphocytes in primary liver carcinoma. Germline DNA was also extracted, and blood RNA was taken from unsorted whole blood. A primer matching the constant region was used to make TCR beta cDNA from around 460 ng of total RNA. It was through three nested multiplex PCR rounds of slightly modified ARM-PCR that TCR beta libraries arose. The first two PCR rounds, approximately 11 cycles each, used TRBV1-TRBV30 forward primers and a C-beta reverse primer. TCRdb analysed the multiplex PCR reads with MiXCR anew, one entry per CDR3 protein. This sample yields fewer than 400,000 distinct CDR3 sequences, of which approximately 60% are seen a single time; roughly 8.9% belongs to the top ten. Material: peripheral blood. These receptors were obtained from a middle-aged man with primary liver carcinoma and hepatitis B virus infection.

Note on this clonotype: One end of the junction fails to match germline, which may point to a read error. The chain has TRBV6-2 or TRBV6-3 and TRBJ2-2; 7 bases align to TRBD2. Germline loops: CDR1 MNHEY, CDR2 SVGEGT. This CDR3 spans 13 amino acids. CDR3: CTSSWTRTGELFF. The CDR3 DNA reads TGTACCAGCAGCTGGACTAGAACCGGGGAACTGTTTTTT.

As regards this clonotype: A much bigger clone sits one base away, suggesting this may be a read error. The chain has TRBV6-1 and TRBJ1-2, with a tentative D call TRBD1 (6 bases). The CDR3 runs 14 residues. Looked up from germline, CDR1 is MNHNS and CDR2 is SASEGT. The CDR3 DNA follows: TGTACCAGCAGGGCCGGGACACCGGATGGTGGCTACACCTTC. Residues: CTSRAGTPDGGYTF.

Only a few counts were recorded for this clonotype. The chain couples TRBV5-1 to TRBJ2-3; 8 bases map to TRBD2. From germline, CDR1 is SGHRS and CDR2 YFSETQ. The CDR3 is 14 residues long. The trim removed 5 bases at V and 0 bases at J, leaving 2 bases unmatched. CDR3 amino acids: CASRASGSTDTQYF. The CDR3 DNA follows: TGCGCCAGCAGGGCTAGCGGGAGCACAGATACGCAGTATTTT. Using reference TRBV5-1 and TRBJ2-3 for the parts outside the CDR3, the full variable domain is KAGVTQTPRYLIKTRGQQVTLSCSPISGHRSVSWYQQTPGQGLQFLFEYFSETQRNKGNFPGRFSGRQFSNSRSEMNVSTLELGDSALYLCASRASGSTDTQYFGPGTRLTVL.

This clonotype occurred a few times. V usage is TRBV28 and J usage is TRBJ2-5; possible D gene TRBD2, 6 bases. The CDR3 runs 15 residues. Trimming pared 6 bases from V and 2 bases from J, leaving 16 bases between. Germline CDR1 reads MDHEN; CDR2 reads SYDVKM. The CDR3: CASSLDNGTQETQYF. In DNA form, the CDR3 reads TGTGCCAGCAGCCTCGATAACGGGACTCAAGAGACCCAGTACTTC. The full variable domain, completed using reference TRBV28 and TRBJ2-5, is DVKVTQSSRYLVKRTGEKVFLECVQDMDHENMFWYRQDPGLGLRLIYFSYDVKMKEKGDIPEGYSVSREKKERFSLILESASTNQTSMYLCASSLDNGTQETQYFGPGTRLLVL.